This T cell receptor (beta chain) appears in the sequencing data of a study of T cells in tuberculosis. There are 15 residues in the CDR3. Germline V lookup: CDR1 MNHNS, CDR2 SASEGT. Losses at the gene ends were 4 bases for V and 3 bases for J; bases not matched to a gene: 7. Sequencing used immunoSEQ multiplex PCR; TCRdb keeps in-frame clones, though not all of them. The sample records about 30,000 clones, approximately 94% being singletons. V is TRBV6-1 and J is TRBJ2-3, with 7 positions matching TRBD2. The specimen sequenced was PBMCs. This TCR was sampled from a donor between 10 and 35 years old with latent tuberculosis or without tuberculosis infection. CDR3 bases: TGTGCCAGCAGTGGACAGAGCGGGAAAACAGATACGCAGTATTTT. Translation: CASSGQSGKTDTQYF.